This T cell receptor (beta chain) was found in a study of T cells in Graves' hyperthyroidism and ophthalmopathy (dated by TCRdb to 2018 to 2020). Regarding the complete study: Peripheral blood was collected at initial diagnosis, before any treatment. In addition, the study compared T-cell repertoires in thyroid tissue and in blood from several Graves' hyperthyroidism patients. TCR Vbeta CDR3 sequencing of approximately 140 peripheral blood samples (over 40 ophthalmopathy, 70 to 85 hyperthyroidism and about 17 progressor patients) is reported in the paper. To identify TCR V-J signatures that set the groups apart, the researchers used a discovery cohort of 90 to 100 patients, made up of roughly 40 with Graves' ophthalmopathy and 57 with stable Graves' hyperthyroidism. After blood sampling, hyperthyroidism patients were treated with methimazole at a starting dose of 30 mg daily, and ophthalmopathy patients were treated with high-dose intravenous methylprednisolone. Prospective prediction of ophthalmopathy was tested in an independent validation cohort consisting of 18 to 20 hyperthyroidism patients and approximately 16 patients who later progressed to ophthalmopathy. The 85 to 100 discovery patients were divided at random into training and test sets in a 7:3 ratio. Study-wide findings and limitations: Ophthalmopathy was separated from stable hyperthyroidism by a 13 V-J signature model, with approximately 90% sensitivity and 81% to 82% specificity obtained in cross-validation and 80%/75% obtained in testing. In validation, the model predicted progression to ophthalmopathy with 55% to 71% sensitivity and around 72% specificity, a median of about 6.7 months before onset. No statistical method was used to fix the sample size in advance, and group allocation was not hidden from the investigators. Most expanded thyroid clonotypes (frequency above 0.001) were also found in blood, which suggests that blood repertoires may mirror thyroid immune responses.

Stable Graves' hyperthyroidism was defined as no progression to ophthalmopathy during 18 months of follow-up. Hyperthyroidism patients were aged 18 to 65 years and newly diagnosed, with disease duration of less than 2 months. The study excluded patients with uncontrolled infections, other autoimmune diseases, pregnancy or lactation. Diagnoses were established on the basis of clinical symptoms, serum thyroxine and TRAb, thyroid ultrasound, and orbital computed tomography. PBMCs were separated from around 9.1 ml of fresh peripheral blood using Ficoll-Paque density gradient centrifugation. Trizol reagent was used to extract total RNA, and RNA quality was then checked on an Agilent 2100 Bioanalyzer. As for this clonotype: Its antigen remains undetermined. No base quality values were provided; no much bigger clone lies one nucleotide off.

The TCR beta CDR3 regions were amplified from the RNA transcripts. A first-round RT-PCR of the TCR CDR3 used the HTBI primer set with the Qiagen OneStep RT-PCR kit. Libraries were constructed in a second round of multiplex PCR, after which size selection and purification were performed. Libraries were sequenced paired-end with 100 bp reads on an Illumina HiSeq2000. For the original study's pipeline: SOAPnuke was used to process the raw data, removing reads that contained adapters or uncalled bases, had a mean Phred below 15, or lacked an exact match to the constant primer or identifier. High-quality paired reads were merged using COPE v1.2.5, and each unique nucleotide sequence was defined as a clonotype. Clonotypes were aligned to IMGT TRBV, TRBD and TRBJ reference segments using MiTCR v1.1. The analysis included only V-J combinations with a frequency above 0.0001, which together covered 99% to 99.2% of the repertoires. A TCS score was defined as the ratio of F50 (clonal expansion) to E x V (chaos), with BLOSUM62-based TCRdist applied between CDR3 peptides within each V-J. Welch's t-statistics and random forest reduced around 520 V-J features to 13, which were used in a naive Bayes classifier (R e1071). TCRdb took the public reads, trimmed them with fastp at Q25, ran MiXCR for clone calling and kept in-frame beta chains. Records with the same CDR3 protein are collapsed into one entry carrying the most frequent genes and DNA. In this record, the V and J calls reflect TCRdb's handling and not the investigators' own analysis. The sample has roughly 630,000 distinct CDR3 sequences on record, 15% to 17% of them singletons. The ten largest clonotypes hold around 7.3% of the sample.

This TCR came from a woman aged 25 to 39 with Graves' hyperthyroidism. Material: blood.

CDR3 sequence: CASSQDAHRDWWAYEQYF. The nucleotide sequence reads TGTGCCAGCAGCCAAGATGCGCACCGGGACTGGTGGGCCTACGAGCAGTACTTC. The rearranged segments are TRBV14 and TRBJ2-7; D gene: possibly TRBD2, on 6 matching bases. CDR3 length: 18 amino acids, cysteine to phenylalanine. Solely the CDR3 DNA is kept, with 54 bases framed from the first base. According to the germline V gene, CDR1 reads SGHDN and CDR2 reads FVKESK. V is clipped by 0 bases and J by 2 bases, and the sequence between their germline boundaries is 20 bases long.